This T cell receptor beta chain was identified in a study of blood T cell repertoires in COVID-19 (TCRdb year 2020). Background for the entire study: Collaborator samples came from the United States, Italy and Spain and covered acute and convalescent phases of COVID-19. The prospective study material was composed of cDNA or gDNA derived from T cells, B-cell-depleted T cells, or PBMCs. Subjects who had been exposed to COVID-19, were actively infected with it, or had recovered from it provided the deeply sampled blood TCRbeta repertoires that made up the dataset. A freely available public database, intended as a resource for researchers studying the immune response to SARS-CoV-2, is where the repertoires were released. Samples were obtained from the ongoing ImmuneRACE study (first 160 participants) and from 1,254 subjects provided by 6 global collaborators. A de-identified subject ID, COVID-19 status, age in years and sex were almost always included in the sample metadata. HLA class I and class II types, where available, came from metadata supplied by the sample provider rather than from assay-based typing.

Whole blood was collected in K2EDTA tubes by collaborating institutions according to the institutions' own protocols. Collaborator samples were shipped for TCRbeta analysis as frozen whole blood, isolated PBMCs, or DNA extracted from either sample type. General findings and caveats noted by the study authors: Clinical and demographic metadata were provided uncurated, with the amount varying by source and participant.

With regard to this clone: Its antigen remains undetermined. The sample holds no much larger clone one base away, and base qualities are not on file.

TCRbeta CDR3 regions were amplified from genomic DNA using the immunoSEQ Assay, a bias-controlled multiplex PCR. On the authors' methods: Nucleated cell counts per sample were estimated from amplification of reference gene primers within the assay. To quantify the absolute abundance of each unique TCRbeta CDR3 rearrangement, sequence reads were collapsed and filtered. For each sample, productive Simpson clonality was calculated by taking the square root of Simpson's diversity index across productive rearrangements. The source is immuneACCESS, and TCRdb retained only in-frame sequences with V and J called. Part of the clones is not carried over; for the studies checked, unresolved V genes explain less than half of this, and the remainder is unexplained. The DNA was the basis for D and trimming; V, J and clone size are from that table. Counted in this sample were about 75,000 clones; roughly 84% of them appeared once. Jointly, the top ten make up 20% to 25% of the sample.

The sample was peripheral blood. The TCR sequence derives from a woman aged 50 to 60 with acute or convalescent COVID-19.

CDR3 loop: CAWTTGQYTEAFF. The sequence in DNA is TGTGCCTGGACTACGGGACAGTACACTGAAGCTTTCTTT. In this chain, TRBV30 is recombined with TRBJ1-1, with TRBD1 identical over 7 junction bases. The germline V gene (reference sequence) provides CDR1 GTSNPN and CDR2 SVGIG. At the junction V is shortened by 4 bases and J by 3 bases; bases outside the gene matches: 5. The CDR3 contains 13 residues, cysteine and phenylalanine counted. The read is trimmed to its CDR3 DNA, 39 bases read in frame from base 1. When the CDR3 is completed using the reference TRBV30 and TRBJ1-1 genes on either side, the full variable domain is SQTIHQWPATLVQPVGSPLSLECTVEGTSNPNLYWYRQAAGRGLQLLFYSVGIGQISSEVPQNLSASRPQDRQFILSSKKLLLSDSGFYLCAWTTGQYTEAFFGQGTRLTVV.